The 25 T cell receptor beta chains given below trace back to one sample, sequenced in a study of T cells in Graves' hyperthyroidism and ophthalmopathy. From RNA transcripts, TCR beta CDR3 regions were amplified. Initially, a first-round RT-PCR of the TCR CDR3 employed the HTBI primer set. MiXCR, run by TCRdb on the multiplex PCR reads, gives a single entry per CDR3 protein. The table records about 580,000 distinct CDR3 sequences, about half of them present only once. The sample comprised peripheral blood or thyroid tissue (not recorded which). Receptors originate from a young woman with Graves' hyperthyroidism.

This clonotype was picked up many times. Here the CDR3 reads CASSLKPGAGENTIYF. The CDR3 bases are TGTGCCAGCAGCTTAAAGCCAGGGGCCGGTGAAAACACCATATATTTT. The rearrangement links TRBV7-9 to TRBJ1-3; D is possibly TRBD1 (6 bases). The V end lost 2 bases, the J end lost 6 bases, and 17 bases lay between the germline ends. Germline V gives CDR1 SEHNR, CDR2 FQNEAQ (reference sequence). This CDR3 contains 16 residues.

This clonotype was counted a few times. The V call is TRBV4-3, the J call TRBJ1-4, with unresolved D. Between the trimmed V and J ends, which lost 0 bases and 0 bases, there was a span of 8 bases. Germline V gives CDR1 LGHNA, CDR2 YSLEER. The CDR3 covers 16 residues. The CDR3 sequence: CASSQDSQATNEKLFF. The CDR3 nucleotides are TGCGCCAGCAGCCAAGATTCGCAGGCAACTAATGAAAAACTGTTTTTT.

This clonotype turned up a few times. The J gene is TRBJ1-6, the V gene TRBV27; D might be TRBD1 (5 bases). CDR3 length: 15 residues. Germline V lookup: CDR1 MNHEY, CDR2 SMNVEV (reference sequence). The V end lost 3 bases, the J end lost 8 bases, and 14 bases lay between the germline ends. The CDR3 region has the DNA TGTGCCAGCAGTTTGCAGGGAATGAGTTATTCACCCCTCCACTTT. Protein sequence: CASSLQGMSYSPLHF.

In DNA form, the CDR3 reads TGTGCCAGCAGCCTCCGGGCTGGACTCCGGACCGGGGAGCTGTTTTTT. Its protein is CASSLRAGLRTGELFF. The genes are TRBV7-3 and TRBJ2-2; tentatively, D is TRBD2 (5 bases). V was pared by 5 bases and J by 5 bases, with 18 bases between. This CDR3 is 16 amino acids long. Germline V gene sequence: CDR1 SGHTA, CDR2 FQGTGA. Filled out from reference TRBV7-3 and TRBJ2-2, the complete variable domain reads GAGVSQTPSNKVTEKGKYVELRCDPISGHTALYWYRQSLGQGPEFLIYFQGTGAADDSGLPNDRFFAVRPEGSVSTLKIQRTERGDSAVYLCASSLRAGLRTGELFFGEGSRLTVL.

In its sample, this clonotype was seen a few times. V is TRBV30 and J is TRBJ1-3; TRBD1 might be the D (5 bases). From germline, CDR1 is GTSNPN and CDR2 SVGIG (reference sequence). The CDR3 has 15 amino acids. Trimming pared 3 bases from V and 2 bases from J, leaving 14 bases between. CDR3 loop: CAWSVDSATGNTIYF. Written as DNA, the CDR3 is TGTGCCTGGAGCGTAGACAGTGCCACTGGAAACACCATATATTTT.

The chain uses TRBV20-1 and TRBJ2-5; TRBD2 matches 9 bases. Germline CDR1 reads DFQATT; CDR2 reads SNEGSKA (reference sequence). J was trimmed by 3 bases and V by 7 bases; bases with no gene match: 6. This CDR3 contains 13 residues. CDR3: CSGDIAGEETQYF. For the CDR3, the DNA is TGCAGTGGGGACATAGCGGGAGAAGAGACCCAGTACTTC.

The V call is TRBV7-9, the J call TRBJ1-5; D is unclear. Per germline, CDR1 SEHNR and CDR2 FQNEAQ (reference sequence). Trimming cost V 3 bases and J 10 bases, with 13 bases left between them. This CDR3 region has 13 residues. The chain's CDR3 is CASSLAGSNPQHF. In DNA form, the CDR3 reads TGTGCCAGCAGCTTGGCCGGGTCCAATCCCCAGCATTTT.

The rearrangement joins TRBV6-1 to TRBJ2-7, with 7 bases matching TRBD2. CDR1 is MNHNS, CDR2 SASEGT, per germline. J gave up 2 bases and V 5 bases, and 9 bases lay outside the gene matches. There are 15 residues in the CDR3. CDR3 in DNA: TGTGCCAGCAGTCCGCAAGGGACTACAACCTACGAGCAGTACTTC. Translated: CASSPQGTTTYEQYF.

The V call is TRBV19, the J call TRBJ1-5; D is perhaps TRBD1 (5 bases). Germline V gene lookup returns CDR1 LNHDA and CDR2 SQIVND (reference sequence). V lost 10 bases and J lost 2, with 18 bases in between. CDR3 size: 15 residues. CDR3 sequence: CATSRGRSGNQPQHF. The CDR3 DNA reads as TGTGCCACATCGAGGGGTCGTTCGGGCAATCAGCCCCAGCATTTT.

The chain combines TRBV5-1 with TRBJ2-5; 7 bases fit TRBD2. The ends lost 1 base at V and 9 bases at J; junction bases unmatched: 12. The CDR3 is made up of 15 amino acids. Germline assignment: CDR1 SGHRS and CDR2 YFSETQ. The CDR3 sequence is CASSLYPAGWEAQYF. The CDR3 DNA reads as TGCGCCAGCAGCTTGTACCCAGCGGGATGGGAGGCCCAGTACTTC.

The chain has TRBV2 and TRBJ1-1; 8 bases fit TRBD1. V lost 6 bases, J lost 7 bases, and 7 bases stayed unmatched. The CDR3 sequence is 13 residues long. The germline gives CDR1 SNHLY, CDR2 FYNNEI. CDR3 coding DNA: TGTGCCAGCAGCGACAGGGGAGGAGGTGAAGCTTTCTTT. It specifies CASSDRGGGEAFF.

This clonotype was found many times. CDR3 in DNA: TGTGCCAGCAGCTTAAGAGGGGGTGAGGGCTACACCTTC. Its translation: CASSLRGGEGYTF. V is TRBV7-3 and J is TRBJ1-2, with D tentatively TRBD1 (6 bases). V was trimmed by 1 base and J by 8 bases, leaving 11 bases between them. The CDR3 spans 13 residues. Germline CDR1 SGHTA, CDR2 FQGTGA.

V and J are TRBV6-5 and TRBJ2-7, with 9 positions matching TRBD1. Germline V CDR1 and CDR2: MNHEY, SVGAGI. The CDR3 extends over 15 amino acids. V shed 4 bases, J shed 4 bases, and the junction held 8 bases outside the gene matches. The CDR3 is CASSFGTGLYYEQYF. CDR3 in DNA: TGTGCCAGCAGTTTCGGGACAGGGTTATATTACGAGCAGTACTTC.

DNA for the CDR3: TGCAGTGCTAGTACGAGGATAGCGGGAGGACGTGGCTACACCTTC. Its protein is CSASTRIAGGRGYTF. This chain connects TRBV20-1 to TRBJ1-2; the D is unclear. This CDR3 contains 15 residues. The germline CDR1 and CDR2 sequences are DFQATT and SNEGSKA (reference sequence). V was cut by 3 bases and J by 7 bases, with 21 bases left in between.

This clonotype was detected many times. The chain uses TRBV20-1 and TRBJ2-7; possible D gene TRBD1, 5 bases. V lost 0 bases, J lost 3 bases, and 15 bases lay in between. The CDR3 is 15 amino acids. Germline lookup yields CDR1 DFQATT and CDR2 SNEGSKA (reference sequence). CDR3 protein: CSARDVGLGLYEQYF. CDR3 nucleotides: TGCAGTGCTAGAGATGTCGGGTTGGGGCTCTACGAGCAGTACTTC.

The chain recombines TRBV5-1 with TRBJ2-3; no definite D call. The CDR3 contains 13 residues. Germline CDR1 and CDR2: SGHRS and YFSETQ. V was clipped by 1 base and J by 6 bases, with 9 bases between them. In DNA form, the CDR3 reads TGCGCCAGCAGCTTGACATCCTTCGATACGCAGTATTTT. Amino acid sequence: CASSLTSFDTQYF.

This clonotype was detected only a few times. A read error is possible here, since a much larger clone lies one base away. The chain uses TRBV20-1 and TRBJ2-5; D is uncertain. The CDR3 is 13 residues long. The germline CDR1 and CDR2 sequences are DFQATT and SNEGSKA (reference sequence). The CDR3 loop is CSARPLGQGTQYF. For the CDR3, the DNA is TGCAGTGCTAGACCGCTGGGCCAAGGGACCCAGTACTTC.

This clonotype has at least ten counts. The V gene is TRBV20-1, the J gene TRBJ2-5; 8 bases match TRBD1. With V trimmed by 0 bases and J by 5 bases, 2 bases remained unmatched. Germline CDR1 reads DFQATT; CDR2 reads SNEGSKA (reference sequence). The CDR3 totals 13 residues. The CDR3, as DNA: TGCAGTGCTAGAGAGTGGACAGGGGAGACCCAGTACTTC. It encodes CSAREWTGETQYF.

This clonotype was observed many times. This sequence joins TRBV2 and TRBJ2-7; 7 positions match TRBD2. CDR1 is SNHLY and CDR2 is FYNNEI in the germline V gene. Trimming removed 8 bases from V and 5 bases from J; junction bases left unmatched: 12. CDR3 length: 14 residues. Written as DNA, the CDR3 is TGTGCCAGCCGTCGCCGGGGAGGGATAAACGAGCAGTACTTC. Its protein product is CASRRRGGINEQYF.

This clonotype was observed at least ten times. The chain employs TRBV6-5 and TRBJ1-2; D unresolved. CDR1 and CDR2 (germline): MNHEY, SVGAGI. The CDR3 consists of 14 residues. The ends were cut back, 5 bases at V and 5 bases at J, with 15 bases in the middle. Here the CDR3 reads CASSPHPADYGYTF. In DNA form, the CDR3 reads TGTGCCAGCAGTCCGCACCCCGCCGATTATGGCTACACCTTC.

V and J are TRBV20-1 and TRBJ1-5, with D perhaps matching TRBD1 (6 bases). The CDR3 has 12 residues. Germline CDR1 and CDR2: DFQATT and SNEGSKA (reference sequence). V was trimmed by 3 bases and J by 11 bases, leaving 14 bases between them. CDR3 sequence reads: CSASGGQETQHF. The CDR3 nucleotides are TGCAGTGCTAGCGGGGGACAAGAGACCCAGCATTTT.

This clonotype was picked up a small number of times. J is TRBJ2-7 and V is TRBV7-6; D possibly uses TRBD1 or TRBD2 (5 bases each). The closer fit of TRBJ2-5 to the DNA end suggests the J call may be wrong. Germline CDR1 and CDR2: SGHVS and FNYEAQ. CDR3 size: 11 residues. The CDR3 spells CASGREETQYF. CDR3 coding DNA: TGTGCCAGCGGCAGGGAGGAGACCCAGTACTTC.

This clonotype was detected a few times. The rearrangement joins TRBV27 to TRBJ1-2; possible D gene TRBD1, 6 bases. Germline V gene lookup returns CDR1 MNHEY and CDR2 SMNVEV (reference sequence). Trimming stripped 4 bases from V and 4 bases from J, with 22 bases between. This CDR3 region has 17 residues. CDR3 DNA: TGTGCCAGCAGTTCAAGGGGACACGGACAGCATGGCTATGGCTACACCTTC. It yields the protein CASSSRGHGQHGYGYTF.

V gene TRBV7-2 combines with J gene TRBJ2-3, with D possibly being TRBD1 (6 bases). The CDR3 covers 16 residues. V was shortened by 1 base and J by 5 bases, with 16 bases between the two germline ends. Germline assignment: CDR1 SGHTA and CDR2 FQGNSA. CDR3 DNA: TGTGCCAGCAGCTTAGTTCGTTTCAGGGGTGGAGATACGCAGTATTTT. Protein: CASSLVRFRGGDTQYF.

The chain carries TRBV29-1 and TRBJ2-7; TRBD1 might be the D (5 bases). Germline CDR1 and CDR2: SQVTM and ANQGSEA. V was trimmed by 4 bases and J by 3 bases, leaving 10 bases between them. The CDR3 has 12 residues. CDR3 nucleotide sequence: TGCAGCGTTGCTGACAGTGACTACGAGCAGTACTTC. It codes for CSVADSDYEQYF.